Sequencing of this T cell receptor beta chain was carried out in a study of response to subunit inactivated influenza vaccine. The CDR3 is made up of 17 amino acids. V dropped 3 bases and J dropped 0 bases, with 18 bases sitting between them. Germline assignment: CDR1 WSHSY and CDR2 SAAADI. Findings and limits, study-wide: There was a suggestion from the authors that each seasonal influenza vaccination recruits few new T cells.

TCRdb analysed the RT-PCR reads with MiXCR anew, one entry per CDR3 protein. Of under 800,000 distinct CDR3 sequences listed, about 15% are singletons. This clonotype showed up just a few times. Its antigen is currently unknown. Source: PBMCs from blood, taken about 14 days before vaccination. The gene calls are TRBV10-2 and TRBJ2-7; D is tentatively TRBD1 or TRBD2 (5 bases each). The source is a man between 50 and 59 years old who received an inactivated influenza vaccine. CDR3 region: CASSDRTGTTFSYEQYF. The CDR3 region has the DNA TGCGCCAGCAGTGATCGTACCGGGACCACTTTCTCCTACGAGCAGTACTTC.